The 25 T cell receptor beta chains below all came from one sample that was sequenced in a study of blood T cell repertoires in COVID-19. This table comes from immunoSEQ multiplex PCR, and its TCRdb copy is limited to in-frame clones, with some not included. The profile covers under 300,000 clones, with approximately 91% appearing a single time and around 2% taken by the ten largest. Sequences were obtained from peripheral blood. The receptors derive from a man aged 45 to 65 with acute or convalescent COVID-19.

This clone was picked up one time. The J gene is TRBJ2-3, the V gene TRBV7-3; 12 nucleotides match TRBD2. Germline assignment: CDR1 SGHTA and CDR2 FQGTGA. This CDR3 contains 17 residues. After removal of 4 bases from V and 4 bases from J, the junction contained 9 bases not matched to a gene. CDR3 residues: CASSSFRLAGVADTQYF. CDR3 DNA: TGTGCCAGCAGCTCTTTTAGACTAGCGGGGGTGGCAGATACGCAGTATTTT.

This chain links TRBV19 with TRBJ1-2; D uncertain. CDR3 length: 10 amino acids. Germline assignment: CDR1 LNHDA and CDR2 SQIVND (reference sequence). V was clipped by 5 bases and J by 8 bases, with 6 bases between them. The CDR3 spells CASSSHGYTF. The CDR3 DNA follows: TGTGCCAGTAGTTCACACGGCTACACCTTC.

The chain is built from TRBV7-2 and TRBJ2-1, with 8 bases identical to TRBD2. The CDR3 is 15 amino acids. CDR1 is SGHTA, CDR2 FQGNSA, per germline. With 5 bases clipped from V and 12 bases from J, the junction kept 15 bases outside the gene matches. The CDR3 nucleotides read TGTGCCAGCAGCCTAACTAGCGGACGTACAATGAGGCAGTTCTTC. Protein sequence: CASSLTSGRTMRQFF.

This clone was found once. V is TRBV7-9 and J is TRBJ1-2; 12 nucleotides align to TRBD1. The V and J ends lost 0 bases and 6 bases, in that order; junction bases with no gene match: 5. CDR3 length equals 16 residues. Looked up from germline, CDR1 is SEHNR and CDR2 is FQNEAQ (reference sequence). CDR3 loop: CASSLAKGQGAHGYTF. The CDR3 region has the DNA TGTGCCAGCAGCTTAGCGAAGGGACAGGGGGCCCATGGCTACACCTTC.

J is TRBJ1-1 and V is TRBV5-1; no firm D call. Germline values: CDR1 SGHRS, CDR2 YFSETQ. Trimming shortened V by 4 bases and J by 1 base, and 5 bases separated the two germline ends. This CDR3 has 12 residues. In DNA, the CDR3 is TGCGCCAGCAGCGGGCAGAACACTGAAGCTTTCTTT. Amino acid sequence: CASSGQNTEAFF.

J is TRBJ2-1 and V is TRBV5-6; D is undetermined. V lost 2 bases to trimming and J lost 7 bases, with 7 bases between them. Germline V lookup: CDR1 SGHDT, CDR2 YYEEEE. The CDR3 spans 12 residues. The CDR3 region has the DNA TGTGCCAGCAGCTTCAGCAGGAATGAGCAGTTCTTC. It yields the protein CASSFSRNEQFF.

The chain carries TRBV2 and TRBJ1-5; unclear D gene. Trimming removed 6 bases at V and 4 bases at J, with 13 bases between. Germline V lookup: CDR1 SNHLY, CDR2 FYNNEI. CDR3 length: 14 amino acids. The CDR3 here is CASREGFLNQPQHF. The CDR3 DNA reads TGTGCCAGCAGGGAGGGATTTTTAAATCAGCCCCAGCATTTT.

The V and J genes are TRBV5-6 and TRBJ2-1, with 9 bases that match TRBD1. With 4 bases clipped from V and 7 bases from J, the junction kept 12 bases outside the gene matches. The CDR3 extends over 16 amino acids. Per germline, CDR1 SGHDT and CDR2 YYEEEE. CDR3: CASSRPGTGKGNEQFF. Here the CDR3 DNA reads TGTGCCAGCAGCCGACCCGGGACAGGGAAAGGGAATGAGCAGTTCTTC.

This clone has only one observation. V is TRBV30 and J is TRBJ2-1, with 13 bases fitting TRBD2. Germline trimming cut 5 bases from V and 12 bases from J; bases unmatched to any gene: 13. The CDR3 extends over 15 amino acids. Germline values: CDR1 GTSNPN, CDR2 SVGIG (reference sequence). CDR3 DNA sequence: TGTGCCTGGTCCGGGACTAGCGGGGCCAAATTGGGGCAGTTCTTC. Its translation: CAWSGTSGAKLGQFF.

CDR3 loop: CASSRPGLDGYTF. CDR3 coding DNA: TGTGCCAGCAGCCGCCCGGGACTGGATGGCTACACCTTC. The chain couples TRBV5-5 to TRBJ1-2, with a tentative D call TRBD1 (5 bases). The V end lost 4 bases, the J end lost 6 bases, and 13 bases lay between the germline ends. Germline V gives CDR1 SGHKS, CDR2 YYEKEE (reference sequence). The CDR3 totals 13 residues. The full variable domain, completed using reference TRBV5-5 and TRBJ1-2, is DAGVTQSPTHLIKTRGQQVTLRCSPISGHKSVSWYQQVLGQGPQFIFQYYEKEERGRGNFPDRFSARQFPNYSSELNVNALLLGDSALYLCASSRPGLDGYTFGSGTRLTVV.

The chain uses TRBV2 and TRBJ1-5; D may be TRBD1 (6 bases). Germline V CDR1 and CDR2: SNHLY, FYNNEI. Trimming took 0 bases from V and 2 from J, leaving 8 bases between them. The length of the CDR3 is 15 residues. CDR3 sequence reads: CASSEAPGGNQPQHF. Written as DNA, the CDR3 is TGTGCCAGCAGTGAAGCCCCAGGGGGCAATCAGCCCCAGCATTTT.

CDR3 sequence (DNA): TGTGCCAGCAGTCGAGGACTAGCCGGAGAGACCCAGTACTTC. It translates to CASSRGLAGETQYF. The rearrangement joins TRBV5-5 to TRBJ2-5; TRBD2 agrees at 8 bases. V was pared by 5 bases and J by 4 bases, with 7 bases of the junction left unmatched. The CDR3 has 14 residues. Germline V gene lookup returns CDR1 SGHKS and CDR2 YYEKEE (reference sequence).

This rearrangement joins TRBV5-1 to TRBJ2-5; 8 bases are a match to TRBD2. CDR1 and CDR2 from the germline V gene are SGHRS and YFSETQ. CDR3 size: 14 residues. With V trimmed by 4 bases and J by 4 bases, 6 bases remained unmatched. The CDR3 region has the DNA TGCGCCAGCAGCGCAGGACTAGCTATAGAGACCCAGTACTTC. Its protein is CASSAGLAIETQYF. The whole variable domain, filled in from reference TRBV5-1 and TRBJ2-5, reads KAGVTQTPRYLIKTRGQQVTLSCSPISGHRSVSWYQQTPGQGLQFLFEYFSETQRNKGNFPGRFSGRQFSNSRSEMNVSTLELGDSALYLCASSAGLAIETQYFGPGTRLLVL.

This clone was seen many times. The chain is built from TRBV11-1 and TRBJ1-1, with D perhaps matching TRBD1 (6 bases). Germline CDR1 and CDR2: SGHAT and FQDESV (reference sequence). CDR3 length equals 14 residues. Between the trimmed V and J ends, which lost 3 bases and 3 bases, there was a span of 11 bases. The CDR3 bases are TGTGCCAGCAGCTTCTGGGGGCGCGACACTGAAGCTTTCTTT. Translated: CASSFWGRDTEAFF.

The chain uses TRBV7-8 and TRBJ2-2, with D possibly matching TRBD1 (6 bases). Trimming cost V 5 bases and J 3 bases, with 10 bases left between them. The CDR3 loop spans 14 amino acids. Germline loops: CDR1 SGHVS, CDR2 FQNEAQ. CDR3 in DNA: TGTGCCAGCAGCCAGGGACAAGACACCGGGGAGCTGTTTTTT. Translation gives CASSQGQDTGELFF.

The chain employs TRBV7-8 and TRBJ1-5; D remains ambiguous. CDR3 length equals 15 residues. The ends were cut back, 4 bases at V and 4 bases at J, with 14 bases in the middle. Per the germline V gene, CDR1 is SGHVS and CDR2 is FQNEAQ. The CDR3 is CASSSTTNPNQPQHF. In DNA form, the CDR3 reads TGTGCCAGCAGCTCCACTACTAACCCTAATCAGCCCCAGCATTTT.

For the CDR3, the DNA is TGTGCCAGCAGCTTGGACGGACTAGCGAATGAGCAGTTCTTC. It specifies CASSLDGLANEQFF. The rearrangement joins TRBV5-4 to TRBJ2-1; 9 nucleotides agree with TRBD2. The CDR3 sequence is 14 residues long. Trimming removed 0 bases from V and 7 bases from J; junction bases left unmatched: 2. CDR1 SGHNT and CDR2 YYREEE come from the germline V gene (reference sequence).

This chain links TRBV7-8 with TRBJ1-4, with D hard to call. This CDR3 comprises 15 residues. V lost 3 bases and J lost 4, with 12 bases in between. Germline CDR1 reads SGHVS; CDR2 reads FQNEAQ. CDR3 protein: CASSLREGSNEKLFF. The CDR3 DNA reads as TGTGCCAGCAGCTTGAGGGAAGGGAGTAATGAAAAACTGTTTTTT.

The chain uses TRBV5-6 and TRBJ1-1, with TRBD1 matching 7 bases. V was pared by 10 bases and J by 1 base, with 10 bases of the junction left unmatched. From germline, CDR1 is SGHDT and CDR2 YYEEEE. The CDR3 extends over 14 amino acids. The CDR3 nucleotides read TGTGCCTGCCGGGACAGACTTGCGAACACTGAAGCTTTCTTT. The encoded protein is CACRDRLANTEAFF.

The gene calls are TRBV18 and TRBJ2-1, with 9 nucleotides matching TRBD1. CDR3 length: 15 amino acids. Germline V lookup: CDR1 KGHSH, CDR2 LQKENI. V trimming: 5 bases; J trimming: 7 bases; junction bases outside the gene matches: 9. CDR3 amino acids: CASSNRDRVGNEQFF. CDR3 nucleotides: TGTGCCAGCTCAAACCGGGACAGGGTAGGAAATGAGCAGTTCTTC. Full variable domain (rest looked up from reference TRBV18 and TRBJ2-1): NAGVMQNPRHLVRRRGQEARLRCSPMKGHSHVYWYRQLPEEGLKFMVYLQKENIIDESGMPKERFSAEFPKEGPSILRIQQVVRGDSAAYFCASSNRDRVGNEQFFGPGTRLTVL.

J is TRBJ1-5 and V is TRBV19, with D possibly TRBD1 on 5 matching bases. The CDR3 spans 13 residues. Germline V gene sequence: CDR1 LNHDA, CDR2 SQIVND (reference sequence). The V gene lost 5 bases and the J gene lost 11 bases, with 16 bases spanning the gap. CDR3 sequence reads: CASSAIDEGAQHF. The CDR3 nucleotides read TGTGCCAGTAGTGCCATTGATGAAGGGGCCCAGCATTTT.

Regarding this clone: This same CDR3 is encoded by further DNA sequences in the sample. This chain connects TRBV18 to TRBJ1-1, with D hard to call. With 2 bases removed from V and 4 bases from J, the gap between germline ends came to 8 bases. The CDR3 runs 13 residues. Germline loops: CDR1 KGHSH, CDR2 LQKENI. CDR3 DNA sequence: TGTGCCAGCTCACCATCGTCAGGCACTGAAGCTTTCTTT. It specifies CASSPSSGTEAFF.

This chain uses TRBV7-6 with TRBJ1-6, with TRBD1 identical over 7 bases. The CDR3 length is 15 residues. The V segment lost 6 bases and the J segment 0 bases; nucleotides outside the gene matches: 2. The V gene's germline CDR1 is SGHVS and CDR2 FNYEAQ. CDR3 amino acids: CASRSGGSYNSPLHF. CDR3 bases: TGTGCCAGCAGATCAGGGGGCTCCTATAATTCACCCCTCCACTTT.

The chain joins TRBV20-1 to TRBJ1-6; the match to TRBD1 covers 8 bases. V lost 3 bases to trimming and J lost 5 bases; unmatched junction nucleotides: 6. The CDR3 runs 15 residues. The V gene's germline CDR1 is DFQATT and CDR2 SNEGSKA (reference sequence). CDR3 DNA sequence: TGCAGTGCTAGTCAGGGGGCGCGGAATAATTCACCCCTCCACTTT. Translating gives CSASQGARNNSPLHF.

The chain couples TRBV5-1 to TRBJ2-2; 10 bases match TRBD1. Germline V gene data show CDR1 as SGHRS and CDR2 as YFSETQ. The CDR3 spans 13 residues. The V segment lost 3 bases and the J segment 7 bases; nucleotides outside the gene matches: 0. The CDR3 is CASSWDRGGELFF. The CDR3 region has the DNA TGCGCCAGCAGCTGGGACAGGGGCGGGGAGCTGTTTTTT.